The 24 T cell receptor beta chains presented below share a single source sample, sequenced in a study of T-cell memory formation after mild COVID-19. TCRdb passed the 5' RACE reads through MiXCR, listing each CDR3 protein once. The repertoire holds 390,000 or so distinct CDR3 sequences, with approximately 15% as singletons. The sequenced material came from PBMCs or a T cell subset sorted from them (not recorded which). The origin of the receptors is a man aged 18 to 29 who had mild COVID-19 (a few samples of this study predate the infection). Cell type and time point are not known.

This clonotype has only a few counts. The chain carries TRBV14 and TRBJ2-4; D possibly corresponds to TRBD2 (5 bases). The ends were cut back, 0 bases at V and 7 bases at J, with 13 bases in the middle. CDR3 length: 15 residues. Germline CDR1 reads SGHDN; CDR2 reads FVKESK. The CDR3 protein is CASSQDQARRNIQYF. The CDR3 DNA is TGTGCCAGCAGCCAAGATCAGGCACGGAGGAACATTCAGTACTTC.

The chain uses TRBV5-1 and TRBJ2-2, with a possible D match to TRBD1 (6 bases). Germline CDR1 and CDR2: SGHRS and YFSETQ. This CDR3 spans 13 amino acids. The ends were cut back, 4 bases at V and 7 bases at J, with 11 bases in the middle. This CDR3 reads CASSGGQGGELFF. The CDR3, as DNA: TGCGCCAGCAGCGGGGGACAAGGCGGGGAGCTGTTTTTT.

This clonotype turned up a few times. The V call is TRBV9, the J call TRBJ1-4; the D gene is possibly TRBD1 (5 bases). The germline V gene has CDR1 SGDLS and CDR2 YYNGEE. V was clipped by 4 bases and J by 2 bases, with 9 bases between them. The CDR3 covers 14 residues. The CDR3 region is CASSPGFTNEKLFF. For the CDR3, the DNA is TGTGCCAGCAGCCCAGGGTTTACTAATGAAAAACTGTTTTTT.

This clonotype was seen only a few times. The V and J genes are TRBV7-9 and TRBJ2-7; D may be TRBD1 or TRBD2 (6 bases each). Germline lookup yields CDR1 SEHNR and CDR2 FQNEAQ (reference sequence). The CDR3 covers 15 residues. Deletions cut 5 bases from V and 6 bases from J, with 20 bases between. The CDR3 sequence: CASSHPRGAGPEQYV. CDR3 sequence (DNA): TGTGCCAGCAGCCATCCAAGGGGGGCCGGGCCCGAGCAGTACGTC.

The CDR3 region has the DNA TGCGCCAGCAGCCCGGGGCCAGGGACAGCTCCATATGGCTACACCTTC. Its protein is CASSPGPGTAPYGYTF. The V call is TRBV5-1, the J call TRBJ1-2, with 7 bases matching TRBD1. Germline-derived CDR1 and CDR2 are SGHRS and YFSETQ. The CDR3 is 16 amino acids. Trimming cost V 4 bases and J 5 bases; bases outside gene matches: 14.

This clonotype was detected a few times. This sequence joins TRBV10-2 and TRBJ2-3, with 9 bases identical to TRBD2. CDR1 and CDR2 from the germline V gene are WSHSY and SAAADI. The V and J ends lost 4 bases and 1 base, in that order; junction bases with no gene match: 6. This CDR3 has 16 residues. CDR3 region: CASSGWPSGGTDTQYF. In DNA, the CDR3 is TGCGCCAGCAGTGGGTGGCCTAGCGGGGGCACAGATACGCAGTATTTT.

This clonotype showed up just a few times. The genes are TRBV7-2 and TRBJ2-1; D remains unclear. This CDR3 spans 14 amino acids. The V end lost 1 base, the J end lost 7 bases, and 11 bases lay between the germline ends. CDR1 is SGHTA and CDR2 is FQGNSA in the germline V gene. The CDR3: CASSLVGSRNEQFF. In DNA, the CDR3 is TGTGCCAGCAGCTTAGTTGGATCAAGGAATGAGCAGTTCTTC. The entire variable domain, with the rest obtained from reference TRBV7-2 and TRBJ2-1, is as follows: GAGVSQSPSNKVTEKGKDVELRCDPISGHTALYWYRQSLGQGLEFLIYFQGNSAPDKSGLPSDRFSAERTGGSVSTLTIQRTQQEDSAVYLCASSLVGSRNEQFFGPGTRLTVL.

This clonotype was detected a few times. The chain carries TRBV5-1 and TRBJ1-1; possible D gene TRBD1, 5 bases. Trimming removed 4 bases from V and 4 bases from J, with 20 bases in between. The CDR3 runs 16 residues. Germline V gene data show CDR1 as SGHRS and CDR2 as YFSETQ. The CDR3 loop reads CASSLGTALGTTEAFF. CDR3 DNA sequence: TGCGCCAGCAGCCTGGGGACGGCCCTTGGGACCACTGAAGCTTTCTTT.

The genes are TRBV30 and TRBJ2-7; D gene uncertain. Trimming took 4 bases from V and 0 from J, leaving 7 bases between them. The CDR3 covers 12 residues. Germline V gene sequence: CDR1 GTSNPN, CDR2 SVGIG (reference sequence). The CDR3 sequence is CAWKASSYEQYF. The CDR3 region has the DNA TGTGCCTGGAAAGCCAGCTCCTACGAGCAGTACTTC.

This clonotype showed up many times. The chain joins TRBV5-1 to TRBJ1-1; D is uncertain. The germline CDR1 and CDR2 sequences are SGHRS and YFSETQ. This CDR3 spans 15 amino acids. The V end was cut by 4 bases, the J end by 0 bases, with 13 bases between. DNA for the CDR3: TGCGCCAGCAGCCCACTAGGACCGATGAACACTGAAGCTTTCTTT. This codes for CASSPLGPMNTEAFF. Combining the CDR3 with reference TRBV5-1 and TRBJ1-1 gives the whole variable domain KAGVTQTPRYLIKTRGQQVTLSCSPISGHRSVSWYQQTPGQGLQFLFEYFSETQRNKGNFPGRFSGRQFSNSRSEMNVSTLELGDSALYLCASSPLGPMNTEAFFGQGTRLTVV.

V is TRBV7-3 and J is TRBJ2-6; D gene uncertain. This CDR3 spans 15 amino acids. Germline CDR1 reads SGHTA; CDR2 reads FQGTGA. The V and J ends lost 5 bases and 5 bases respectively, with 13 bases between them. The CDR3 DNA reads TGTGCCAGCAGCCCCGACTCGCTTTGGGCCAACGTCCTGACTTTC. This sequence encodes CASSPDSLWANVLTF.

In its sample, this clonotype was seen once. The gene calls are TRBV12-3 or TRBV12-4 and TRBJ1-6; 9 bases fit TRBD1. The J segment lost 7 bases and the V segment lost 5 bases, leaving 6 bases of the junction unmatched. CDR3 length equals 15 residues. The CDR3 bases are TGTGCCAGCAGTGCCCGGGACAGGGACAATTCACCCCTCCACTTT. Translated: CASSARDRDNSPLHF.

The V gene is TRBV9, the J gene TRBJ1-1; no firm D call. CDR3 size: 14 residues. The germline V and J ends were trimmed by 2 bases and 0 bases, with 8 bases remaining between them. Germline CDR1 and CDR2: SGDLS and YYNGEE. For the CDR3, the DNA is TGTGCCAGCAGCGTTACAGTCATGAACACTGAAGCTTTCTTT. It translates to CASSVTVMNTEAFF.

This clonotype appeared a few times. J is TRBJ1-1 and V is TRBV4-2; the D gene is possibly TRBD1 (5 bases). CDR1 and CDR2 (germline): LGHNA, YNFKEQ. CDR3 length equals 18 residues. Trimming shortened V by 1 base and J by 1 base, and 19 bases separated the two germline ends. CDR3 amino acids: CASSQVGWGVRANTEAFF. The CDR3 nucleotides read TGTGCCAGCAGCCAAGTTGGTTGGGGGGTACGGGCGAACACTGAAGCTTTCTTT.

This clonotype appeared many times. The V call is TRBV20-1, the J call TRBJ2-1; D may be TRBD2 (6 bases). This CDR3 has 12 residues. Germline V gene data show CDR1 as DFQATT and CDR2 as SNEGSKA (reference sequence). This CDR3 reads CSRGKEYNEQFF. CDR3 coding DNA: TGCAGCCGGGGGAAAGAGTACAATGAGCAGTTCTTC.

This clonotype has only a few counts. This chain connects TRBV4-3 to TRBJ2-1; D possibly matches TRBD1 or TRBD2 (6 bases each). Germline V gene lookup returns CDR1 LGHNA and CDR2 YSLEER. Trimming took 0 bases from V and 10 from J, leaving 13 bases between them. This CDR3 has 14 residues. The CDR3 loop reads CASSQDGGREEQFF. CDR3 in DNA: TGCGCCAGCAGCCAAGATGGGGGGCGAGAAGAGCAGTTCTTC.

This clonotype was found a few times. The CDR3 DNA reads TGTGCCAGTCTAACGGGACACCTCCAAGAGACCCAGTACTTC. It specifies CASLTGHLQETQYF. The rearrangement links TRBV18 to TRBJ2-5; D is perhaps TRBD1 (6 bases). V was trimmed by 9 bases and J by 1 base, leaving 15 bases between them. Germline lookup yields CDR1 KGHSH and CDR2 LQKENI. This CDR3 has 14 amino acids.

This clonotype has just a few counts. The chain uses TRBV5-1 and TRBJ2-1; D not resolved. V lost 5 bases and J 7 bases, leaving 10 bases between the germline ends. This CDR3 region has 12 residues. CDR1 is SGHRS and CDR2 is YFSETQ in the germline V gene. The CDR3 region has the DNA TGCGCCAGCAGGCTATTGGAGAATGAGCAGTTCTTC. Translation: CASRLLENEQFF.

The J gene is TRBJ2-2, the V gene TRBV7-2; the D gene could be TRBD1 or TRBD2 (6 bases each). Trimming cost V 5 bases and J 2 bases, with 18 bases left between them. The CDR3 totals 17 residues. Germline V CDR1 and CDR2: SGHTA, FQGNSA. The CDR3 DNA follows: TGTGCCAGCAGCCTGGGGCGGGGCAGGGGAAACACCGGGGAGCTGTTTTTT. This gives the protein CASSLGRGRGNTGELFF. The variable domain in full, completed from reference TRBV7-2 and TRBJ2-2, reads GAGVSQSPSNKVTEKGKDVELRCDPISGHTALYWYRQSLGQGLEFLIYFQGNSAPDKSGLPSDRFSAERTGGSVSTLTIQRTQQEDSAVYLCASSLGRGRGNTGELFFGEGSRLTVL.

CDR3 amino acids: CASSLDPGQPYEQYF. CDR3 bases: TGTGCCAGCTCACTGGATCCCGGACAGCCCTACGAGCAGTACTTC. The chain carries TRBV18 and TRBJ2-7, with D possibly matching TRBD1 (6 bases). In germline, CDR1 is KGHSH, CDR2 LQKENI. Trimming took 4 bases from V and 2 from J, leaving 15 bases between them. CDR3 length: 15 residues.

This clonotype was counted a few times. The chain couples TRBV2 to TRBJ2-2, with D perhaps matching TRBD2 (5 bases). CDR3 size: 18 residues. Germline loops: CDR1 SNHLY, CDR2 FYNNEI. V lost 4 bases and J lost 6, with 24 bases in between. The CDR3 region is CASSVLGSTADGAGELFF. DNA of the CDR3: TGTGCCAGCAGTGTGTTGGGCAGTACAGCAGACGGGGCCGGGGAGCTGTTTTTT.

V and J are TRBV9 and TRBJ2-5; no clear D gene. Germline V gives CDR1 SGDLS, CDR2 YYNGEE. The V and J ends lost 0 bases and 2 bases respectively, with 8 bases between them. This CDR3 is 14 amino acids long. This chain's CDR3 is CASSVAGVQETQYF. As DNA, the CDR3 is TGTGCCAGCAGCGTAGCTGGGGTTCAAGAGACCCAGTACTTC. The full variable domain, rest sourced from reference TRBV9 and TRBJ2-5, is DSGVTQTPKHLITATGQRVTLRCSPRSGDLSVYWYQQSLDQGLQFLIQYYNGEERAKGNILERFSAQQFPDLHSELNLSSLELGDSALYFCASSVAGVQETQYFGPGTRLLVL.

This clonotype has a handful of counts. CDR3 region: CASSKQGYTEAFF. CDR3 sequence (DNA): TGTGCCAGCAGTAAACAGGGCTACACTGAAGCTTTCTTT. The chain joins TRBV25-1 to TRBJ1-1, with a weak D call TRBD1 (6 bases). The CDR3 totals 13 residues. Between the trimmed V and J ends, which lost 5 bases and 3 bases, there was a span of 10 bases. CDR1 MGHDK and CDR2 SYGVNS come from the germline V gene. Based on the CDR3 plus reference TRBV25-1 and TRBJ1-1, the full variable domain is EADIYQTPRYLVIGTGKKITLECSQTMGHDKMYWYQQDPGMELHLIHYSYGVNSTEKGDLSSESTVSRIRTEHFPLTLESARPSHTSQYLCASSKQGYTEAFFGQGTRLTVV.

V gene TRBV19 combines with J gene TRBJ2-2; no definite D call. CDR1 and CDR2 (germline): LNHDA, SQIVND (reference sequence). The CDR3 covers 14 residues. Trimming removed 4 bases from V and 1 base from J, with 7 bases in between. CDR3 protein: CASSTGLNTGELFF. The DNA for the CDR3 is TGTGCCAGTAGTACAGGTTTGAACACCGGGGAGCTGTTTTTT.